What follows describes a single T cell receptor (beta chain). The data stem from a study of blood T cell repertoires in COVID-19. Across the whole study: The study drew acute and convalescent COVID-19 samples from the United States, Italy and Spain. T cells, B-cell-depleted T cells, or PBMCs supplied cDNA or gDNA.

Looked up from germline, CDR1 is SEHNR and CDR2 is FQNEAQ (reference sequence). The germline V and J ends were trimmed by 6 bases and 4 bases, with 16 bases remaining between them. The CDR3 runs to 14 residues. In the authors' methods: Counts of nucleated cells, estimated from reference gene primer amplification, were obtained. The assay was immunoSEQ multiplex PCR, and TCRdb's table has in-frame clones only and misses some. For V, J and clone size, that table is used; D and trimming come from the DNA. The table includes 150,000 to 200,000 clones, 70% to 90% detected once. The source of this sequence is a young man who had recovered from COVID-19. The chain carries TRBV7-9 and TRBJ2-7; maybe TRBD1 (6 bases). The material sequenced was peripheral blood. The CDR3: CASSIQGGVYEQYF. CDR3 DNA sequence: TGTGCCAGCAGTATACAGGGTGGTGTTTACGAGCAGTACTTC. The complete variable domain, with remaining parts taken from reference TRBV7-9 and TRBJ2-7, reads DTGVSQNPRHKITKRGQNVTFRCDPISEHNRLYWYRQTLGQGPEFLTYFQNEAQLEKSRLLSDRFSAERPKGSFSTLEIQRTEQGDSAMYLCASSIQGGVYEQYFGPGTRLTVT.